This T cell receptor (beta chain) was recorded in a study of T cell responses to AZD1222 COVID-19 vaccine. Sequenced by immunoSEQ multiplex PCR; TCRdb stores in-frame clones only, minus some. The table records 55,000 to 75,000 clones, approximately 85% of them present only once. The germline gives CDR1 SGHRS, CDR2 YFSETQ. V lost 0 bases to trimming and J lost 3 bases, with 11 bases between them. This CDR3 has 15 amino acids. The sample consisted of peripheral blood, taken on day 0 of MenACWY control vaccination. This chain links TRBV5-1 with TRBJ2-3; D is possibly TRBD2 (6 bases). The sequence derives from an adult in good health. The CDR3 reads CASSLDGRRTDTQYF. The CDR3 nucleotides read TGCGCCAGCAGCTTGGACGGGAGAAGGACAGATACGCAGTATTTT.